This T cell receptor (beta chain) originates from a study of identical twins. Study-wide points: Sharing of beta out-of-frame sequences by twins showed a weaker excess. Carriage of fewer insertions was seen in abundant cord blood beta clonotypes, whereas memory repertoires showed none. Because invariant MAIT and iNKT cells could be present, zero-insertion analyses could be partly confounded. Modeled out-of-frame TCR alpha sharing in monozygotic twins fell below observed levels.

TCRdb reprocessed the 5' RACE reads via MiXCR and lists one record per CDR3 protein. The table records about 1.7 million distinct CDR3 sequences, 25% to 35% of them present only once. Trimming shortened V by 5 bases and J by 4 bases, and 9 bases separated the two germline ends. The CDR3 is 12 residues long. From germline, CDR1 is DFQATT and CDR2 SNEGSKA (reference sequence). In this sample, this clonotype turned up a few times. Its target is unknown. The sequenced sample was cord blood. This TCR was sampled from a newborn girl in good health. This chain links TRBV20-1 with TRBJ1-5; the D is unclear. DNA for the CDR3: TGCAGTGCTCCGGACGGGAATCAGCCCCAGCATTTT. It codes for CSAPDGNQPQHF.